Listed below are T cell receptor beta chains from one sample, sequenced in a study of vaccination and CD4 T cells after COVID-19. No antigen has been assigned to these receptors. A single record per CDR3 protein comes from TCRdb applying MiXCR to the PCR reads. The sample consists of about 19,000 distinct CDR3 sequences, around 41% of them appearing once. Sequenced: cultured CD4+ T cells from blood. The receptors originated from a human donor with COVID-19. Each CDR3 is given with its conserved first and last residue. A D gene is named only where the DNA matches it firmly. Where a row states a size, it is once, few, many or the class of an expanded clone; other rows omit it.

D	J	V	size	CDR3	DNA
TRBD2	TRBJ2-5	TRBV14	few	CASSQDRASGGKTQYF	TGTGCCAGCAGCCAAGATCGGGCTAGCGGGGGGAAGACCCAGTACTTC
.	TRBJ1-5	TRBV20-1	.	CSTGENNQPQHF	TGCAGCACAGGCGAGAACAATCAGCCCCAGCATTTT
TRBD2	TRBJ2-1	TRBV11-2	.	CASSFGTSGANEQFF	TGTGCCAGCAGCTTCGGGACTAGCGGGGCGAATGAGCAGTTCTTC
TRBD2	TRBJ2-2	TRBV19	few	CASSIKAGVGELFF	TGTGCCAGTAGTATTAAAGCGGGGGTCGGGGAGCTGTTTTTT
.	TRBJ2-7	TRBV28	.	CASSSSGDFGEQYF	TGTGCCAGCAGTTCCTCCGGGGACTTCGGCGAGCAGTACTTC
TRBD2	TRBJ2-3	TRBV20-1	few	CSARGPTSGGTDTQYF	TGCAGTGCTAGAGGCCCGACTAGCGGGGGCACAGATACGCAGTATTTT
.	TRBJ1-2	TRBV19	few	CASSIGGDRTNYGYTF	TGTGCCAGTAGTATAGGAGGGGACCGGACTAACTATGGCTACACCTTC
TRBD1	TRBJ2-7	TRBV11-1	.	CASQGDGAYEQYF	TGTGCCAGCCAGGGGGACGGAGCCTACGAGCAGTACTTC
TRBD2	TRBJ2-6	TRBV20-1	.	CSARDRSGAGANVLTF	TGCAGTGCTAGAGATCGTAGCGGGGCCGGGGCCAACGTCCTGACTTTC
.	TRBJ1-3	TRBV5-1	.	CASTLSRAPGNTIYF	TGCGCCAGCACCCTCTCACGGGCTCCTGGAAACACCATATATTTT
.	TRBJ2-5	TRBV20-1	.	CSARDRWSVGQETQYF	TGCAGTGCTAGAGATCGATGGTCCGTAGGCCAAGAGACCCAGTACTTC
.	TRBJ1-4	TRBV30	.	CAWSLGRANEKLFF	TGTGCCTGGAGTTTGGGCAGAGCTAATGAAAAACTGTTTTTT
.	TRBJ2-7	TRBV12-3/TRBV12-4	.	CASSFRRSSYEQYF	TGTGCCAGCAGTTTCAGGAGATCCTCCTACGAGCAGTACTTC
TRBD2	TRBJ2-4	TRBV20-1	few	CSATRTSGDSGAKNIQYF	TGCAGTGCTACCCGGACTAGCGGGGACTCCGGGGCCAAAAACATTCAGTACTTC
.	TRBJ2-7	TRBV19	.	CASRRGDHQSYEQYF	TGTGCCAGTCGCCGAGGGGACCACCAATCCTACGAGCAGTACTTC
.	TRBJ1-2	TRBV28	.	CASRPSGQSNGYTF	TGTGCCAGCAGGCCCTCAGGACAGTCAAATGGCTACACCTTC
.	TRBJ1-6	TRBV6-1	few	CASTDSSYNSPLHF	TGTGCCAGCACGGATAGCTCCTATAATTCACCCCTCCACTTT
.	TRBJ1-1	TRBV6-1	.	CASKNRGENTEAFF	TGTGCCAGCAAGAATAGGGGGGAGAACACTGAAGCTTTCTTT
.	TRBJ1-4	TRBV25-1	.	CASSPLGGANEKLFF	TGTGCCAGCAGCCCCCTGGGGGGAGCTAATGAAAAACTGTTTTTT
.	TRBJ1-1	TRBV28	.	CASSGGTNTEAFF	TGTGCCAGCAGTGGGGGGACGAACACTGAAGCTTTCTTT
.	TRBJ1-2	TRBV12-3/TRBV12-4	.	CASSLGTGLQGYGYTF	TGTGCCAGCAGTCTTGGGACGGGCCTTCAGGGCTATGGCTACACCTTC
TRBD1	TRBJ1-2	TRBV27	.	CASSFRGLNYGYTF	TGTGCCAGCAGTTTCAGGGGGCTTAACTATGGCTACACCTTC
.	TRBJ2-3	TRBV5-8	.	CASSLLNTQYF	TGTGCCAGCAGCTTGTTAAATACGCAGTATTTT
.	TRBJ1-1	TRBV6-5	.	CASSYSARETEAFF	TGTGCCAGCAGTTACTCGGCCAGGGAAACTGAAGCTTTCTTT
.	TRBJ2-1	TRBV6-2/TRBV6-3	.	CASSYSSRGNPNEQFF	TGTGCCAGCAGTTACTCTTCCAGGGGCAATCCGAATGAGCAGTTCTTC
.	TRBJ1-5	TRBV5-1	few	CASSLEGVGNQPQHF	TGCGCCAGCAGCTTGGAGGGAGTGGGCAATCAGCCCCAGCATTTT
.	TRBJ2-2	TRBV6-1	medium-sized	CASSEGVGLGELFF	TGTGCCAGCAGTGAAGGGGTAGGGCTCGGGGAGCTGTTTTTT
TRBD2	TRBJ2-5	TRBV12-3/TRBV12-4	.	CASSLARSSGGKETQYF	TGTGCCAGCAGTTTAGCCCGCTCTAGCGGGGGGAAAGAGACCCAGTACTTC
.	TRBJ1-5	TRBV21-1	few	CASKTPGRAQPQHF	TGTGCCAGCAAAACTCCGGGGAGGGCGCAGCCCCAGCATTTT
TRBD2	TRBJ2-1	TRBV20-1	.	CSARDSGASGLSMRYEQFF	TGCAGTGCTAGAGATAGTGGGGCTAGCGGGCTGTCCATGCGATATGAGCAGTTCTTC
.	TRBJ1-6	TRBV7-9	few	CASSFRQGMGSYNSPLHF	TGTGCCAGCAGCTTCCGGCAGGGGATGGGTTCCTATAATTCACCCCTCCACTTT
TRBD1	TRBJ2-7	TRBV7-6	.	CASSSEPGQTFEQYF	TGTGCCAGCAGCTCGGAGCCGGGACAGACCTTCGAGCAGTACTTC
.	TRBJ2-2	TRBV27	.	CASSLSGRLKVPRAGELFF	TGTGCCAGCAGTTTATCGGGCAGGTTAAAGGTCCCCCGGGCCGGGGAGCTGTTTTTT
.	TRBJ1-2	TRBV7-8	.	CASSLAVGNYGYTF	TGTGCCAGCAGCTTAGCTGTGGGTAACTATGGCTACACCTTC
.	TRBJ1-5	TRBV21-1	few	CASSKVQRDSGLSVDQPQHF	TGTGCCAGCAGCAAAGTTCAAAGGGACAGTGGATTGTCAGTGGATCAGCCCCAGCATTTT
.	TRBJ1-2	TRBV24-1	few	CATSGPDVYGYTF	TGTGCCACCAGTGGTCCGGACGTTTATGGCTACACCTTC
.	TRBJ1-1	TRBV23-1	.	CASSSPQDGPGLSMNTEAFF	TGCGCCAGCAGTTCCCCTCAAGACGGCCCCGGACTGTCTATGAACACTGAAGCTTTCTTT
.	TRBJ1-5	TRBV20-1	.	CSATSGYQPQHF	TGCAGTGCTACATCGGGCTATCAGCCCCAGCATTTT
.	TRBJ2-1	TRBV5-1	.	CASSLAVSGGRGEQFF	TGCGCCAGCAGCTTGGCCGTTAGCGGAGGTAGGGGTGAGCAGTTCTTC
TRBD1	TRBJ1-5	TRBV19	.	CASSRDLGTDNNQPQHF	TGTGCCAGTAGTCGAGACCTGGGGACAGACAACAATCAGCCCCAGCATTTT
.	TRBJ2-3	TRBV24-1	few	CATSPWQADTQYF	TGTGCCACCAGTCCATGGCAGGCAGATACGCAGTATTTT
TRBD1	TRBJ2-7	TRBV7-9	.	CASSSQGAPYEQYF	TGTGCCAGCAGCTCGCAGGGGGCCCCCTACGAGCAGTACTTC
.	TRBJ1-2	TRBV20-1	few	CSARDKDGGYGYTF	TGCAGTGCTAGAGACAAGGACGGGGGTTATGGCTACACCTTC
.	TRBJ1-2	TRBV11-2	.	CASSLEGNGYTF	TGTGCCAGCAGCTTAGAGGGTAATGGCTACACCTTC
.	TRBJ1-1	TRBV28	few	CASRPGARLGNTEAFF	TGTGCCAGCAGACCCGGGGCCCGCCTGGGGAACACTGAAGCTTTCTTT
TRBD1	TRBJ1-5	TRBV10-2	.	CASREGAGNNQPQHF	TGCGCCAGCAGAGAGGGGGCAGGAAACAATCAGCCCCAGCATTTT
.	TRBJ1-3	TRBV28	.	CASSHLDSGNTIYF	TGTGCCAGCAGCCACCTGGACTCTGGAAACACCATATATTTT
.	TRBJ2-5	TRBV20-1	.	CSARDPLGDRETQYF	TGCAGTGCTAGAGACCCGTTGGGGGACCGGGAGACCCAGTACTTC
.	TRBJ1-5	TRBV24-1	.	CATSDPMSGDQPQHF	TGTGCCACCAGTGACCCGATGTCAGGGGATCAGCCCCAGCATTTT
TRBD1	TRBJ1-1	TRBV11-2	few	CASSPQGARTEAFF	TGTGCCAGCAGCCCGCAGGGGGCGCGGACTGAAGCTTTCTTT
.	TRBJ2-6	TRBV5-4	.	CASSLGGSGANVLTF	TGTGCCAGCAGCTTGGGGGGATCTGGGGCCAACGTCCTGACTTTC
TRBD1	TRBJ2-5	TRBV19	.	CASSVLGTGDLQTQYF	TGTGCCAGTAGCGTCCTCGGGACAGGGGATCTCCAGACCCAGTACTTC
TRBD1	TRBJ2-3	TRBV5-4	once	CASSFPGGQGPDTQYF	TGTGCCAGCAGCTTCCCCGGGGGACAGGGTCCAGATACGCAGTATTTT
.	TRBJ1-3	TRBV28	few	CASSSRPQGRGNTIYF	TGTGCCAGCAGTTCCCGCCCCCAAGGCCGCGGAAACACCATATATTTT
TRBD1	TRBJ1-5	TRBV5-6	few	CASSLGPPTGGNQPQHF	TGTGCCAGCAGCCTGGGTCCCCCTACAGGGGGGAATCAGCCCCAGCATTTT
.	TRBJ1-4	TRBV6-2/TRBV6-3	.	CASSTIRRSGNEKLFF	TGTGCCAGCAGTACAATTCGACGGTCTGGAAATGAAAAACTGTTTTTT
TRBD2	TRBJ2-7	TRBV27	.	CASSSPQTSGSYEQYF	TGTGCCAGCAGTTCACCCCAGACTAGCGGCTCCTACGAGCAGTACTTC
.	TRBJ2-7	TRBV7-9	few	CASGSYYEQYF	TGTGCCAGCGGATCTTACTACGAGCAGTACTTC
.	TRBJ1-1	TRBV7-2	.	CASSLRPWIEDLNTEAFF	TGTGCCAGCAGCTTAAGGCCCTGGATTGAGGATCTGAACACTGAAGCTTTCTTT